The 31 T cell receptor beta chains given below trace back to one sample, sequenced in a study of T cells after yellow fever vaccination (dated by TCRdb to the late 2010s). The meaning of the sample's treatment or condition label: live attenuated yellow fever vaccine strain. Library prep was done by 5' RACE. TCRdb records Illumina NovaSeq 6000 as the sequencer. The public reads were reprocessed in TCRdb via fastp at Q25 and MiXCR, keeping in-frame beta chains. Entries are consolidated by CDR3 protein sequence, retaining the most common genes and DNA. This sample gives 300,000 or so distinct CDR3 sequences in total; roughly 4% of them show up just once. Of the sample, 24% falls within the top ten clones. This sample comprised PBMCs, obtained 5 days after the yellow fever booster vaccination. Receptors were obtained from a man aged 18-30 years who received the YFV17D yellow fever vaccine.

The chain links TRBV4-3 to TRBJ2-1; D ambiguous. This CDR3 is 16 amino acids long. V lost 1 base, J lost 0 bases, and 10 bases lay in between. CDR1 and CDR2 (germline): LGHNA, YSLEER. The CDR3 reads CASSQGTVASYNEQFF. The CDR3 bases are TGCGCCAGCAGCCAAGGAACAGTGGCCTCCTACAATGAGCAGTTCTTC.

This clonotype was seen more than once but under ten times. The V gene is TRBV12-3 or TRBV12-4, the J gene TRBJ1-2, with 7 bases aligning to TRBD1. The CDR3 runs to 13 residues. V trimming: 6 bases; J trimming: 8 bases; junction bases outside the gene matches: 9. The CDR3 region is CASRPDRAGGYTF. The CDR3 region has the DNA TGTGCCAGCAGGCCTGACAGGGCCGGGGGCTACACCTTC.

The V and J genes are TRBV25-1 and TRBJ2-2; possibly TRBD1 or TRBD2 for D (5 bases each). The ends were cut back, 4 bases at V and 7 bases at J, with 25 bases in the middle. The CDR3 consists of 18 residues. The germline V gene encodes CDR1 MGHDK and CDR2 SYGVNS. Here the CDR3 reads CASSVRTPGPGLIGELFF. DNA for the CDR3: TGTGCCAGCAGTGTCCGAACCCCGGGACCCGGTTTAATCGGGGAGCTGTTTTTT.

This clonotype was observed many times. The DNA of the CDR3 is TGTGCCAGCAGCCAAACGTTGGATACGCAGTATTTT. It codes for CASSQTLDTQYF. V and J are TRBV4-2 and TRBJ2-3; no firm D call. CDR1 is LGHNA and CDR2 is YNFKEQ in the germline V gene. The CDR3 contains 12 residues. Trimming stripped 2 bases from V and 6 bases from J, with 6 bases between.

This clonotype was recorded many times. V is TRBV7-9 and J is TRBJ2-7; 7 bases agree with TRBD1. Germline loops: CDR1 SEHNR, CDR2 FQNEAQ (reference sequence). CDR3 length: 14 amino acids. Trimming removed 5 bases from V and 0 bases from J; junction bases left unmatched: 4. The CDR3 reads CASSLQGSSYEQYF. The CDR3 DNA is TGTGCCAGCAGCCTACAGGGGAGCTCCTACGAGCAGTACTTC.

This clonotype was detected a few times. The CDR3 DNA is TGTGCCAGCAGCGCTCCCCCAGGGGGAGAATACCAAGAGACCCAGTACTTC. Translating gives CASSAPPGGEYQETQYF. The chain uses TRBV6-2 or TRBV6-3 and TRBJ2-5, with TRBD1 matching over 7 bases. This CDR3 region has 17 residues. V gave up 6 bases and J gave up 0 bases; unmatched junction bases: 13. The germline gives CDR1 MNHEY, CDR2 SVGEGT.

This clonotype was counted only a few times. V is TRBV28 and J is TRBJ1-4, with a possible D match to TRBD1 (5 bases). V was trimmed by 6 bases and J by 5 bases, leaving 10 bases between them. The CDR3 covers 13 residues. Germline values: CDR1 MDHEN, CDR2 SYDVKM. The CDR3 loop is CASRTQGNEKLFF. In DNA, the CDR3 is TGTGCCAGCAGGACCCAGGGCAATGAAAAACTGTTTTTT.

This clonotype showed up just a few times. The V and J genes are TRBV4-1 and TRBJ1-4; no clear D gene. The V gene lost 1 base and the J gene lost 0 bases, with 12 bases spanning the gap. CDR3 length equals 17 residues. Germline-derived CDR1 and CDR2 are MGHRA and YSYEKL. CDR3 coding DNA: TGCGCCAGCAGCCAAGGAGCCATGCCTGCAACTAATGAAAAACTGTTTTTT. Its translation is CASSQGAMPATNEKLFF.

There are many counts of this clonotype. The rearrangement joins TRBV12-3 or TRBV12-4 to TRBJ2-3; the D is unclear. V lost 3 bases and J lost 2, with 21 bases in between. The CDR3 totals 18 residues. The CDR3 spells CASSFSREYLVITDTQYF. CDR3 nucleotides: TGTGCCAGCAGTTTTAGTAGGGAATACCTCGTAATCACAGATACGCAGTATTTT.

This clonotype was counted between two and nine times. The CDR3 bases are TGCAGTGCTAGAGTCATGAGGAGGGAGGTTTTCTTT. Its translation: CSARVMRREVFF. J is TRBJ1-1 and V is TRBV20-1; D gene ambiguous. The CDR3 has 12 amino acids. The germline V gene encodes CDR1 DFQATT and CDR2 SNEGSKA (reference sequence). With 1 base removed from V and 13 bases from J, the gap between germline ends came to 16 bases.

The CDR3 region is CASSPYNNEQFF. As DNA, the CDR3 is TGTGCCAGCTCACCCTACAACAATGAGCAGTTCTTC. The V and J genes are TRBV18 and TRBJ2-1, with D unresolved. The CDR3 totals 12 residues. V was shortened by 3 bases and J by 5 bases, with 5 bases between the two germline ends. CDR1 and CDR2 (germline): KGHSH, LQKENI.

The chain links TRBV7-2 to TRBJ1-5; D ambiguous. Trimming removed 6 bases from V and 7 bases from J, with 13 bases in between. CDR1 is SGHTA and CDR2 is FQGNSA in the germline V gene. CDR3 size: 13 residues. The CDR3 spells CASSPQAQQPQHF. CDR3 nucleotide sequence: TGTGCCAGCAGTCCTCAGGCTCAACAGCCCCAGCATTTT.

At least ten counts were recorded for this clonotype. The chain has TRBV6-2 or TRBV6-3 and TRBJ1-5; D gene ambiguous. V shed 7 bases and J shed 6 bases, with 13 bases lying between them. The V gene's germline CDR1 is MNHEY and CDR2 SVGEGT. The CDR3 spans 13 residues. The CDR3 DNA is TGTGCCAGCACCCTCAGCGGTTCTCAGCCCCAGCATTTT. Translating gives CASTLSGSQPQHF.

V and J are TRBV12-3 or TRBV12-4 and TRBJ2-2; D is unclear. The CDR3 sequence is 13 residues long. V was clipped by 11 bases and J by 1 base, with 11 bases between them. The CDR3: CAGTAWNTGELFF. The CDR3 DNA reads as TGTGCCGGAACGGCTTGGAACACCGGGGAGCTGTTTTTT.

In this sample, this clonotype turned up a few times. The chain couples TRBV7-2 to TRBJ2-4, with D perhaps TRBD1 (5 bases). The V end was cut by 3 bases, the J end by 8 bases, with 20 bases between. This CDR3 spans 16 amino acids. Germline assignment: CDR1 SGHTA and CDR2 FQGNSA. The CDR3 DNA follows: TGTGCCAGCAGCTTCGATATCATGGGTATAGGGGACATTCAGTACTTC. Protein product: CASSFDIMGIGDIQYF.

In this sample, this clonotype turned up a few times. This chain joins TRBV6-6 and TRBJ1-5; no reliable D call. This CDR3 has 12 amino acids. The germline V gene encodes CDR1 MNHNY and CDR2 SVGAGI (reference sequence). The V end lost 0 bases, the J end lost 6 bases, and 3 bases lay between the germline ends. CDR3 nucleotide sequence: TGTGCCAGCAGTTACTCGAGTCAGCCCCAGCATTTT. It specifies CASSYSSQPQHF.

This clonotype was seen a few times. The chain couples TRBV7-2 to TRBJ1-6; 7 bases agree with TRBD1. The germline CDR1 and CDR2 sequences are SGHTA and FQGNSA. The V segment lost 6 bases and the J segment 6 bases; nucleotides outside the gene matches: 8. CDR3 length: 15 amino acids. CDR3 region: CASRGTGTVNSPLHF. CDR3 sequence (DNA): TGTGCCAGCAGAGGTACGGGGACAGTTAATTCACCCCTCCACTTT.

This clonotype appeared many times. This rearrangement joins TRBV7-3 to TRBJ1-1, with a weak D call TRBD1 (5 bases). CDR1 is SGHTA, CDR2 FQGTGA, per germline. Trimming shortened V by 4 bases and J by 4 bases, and 19 bases separated the two germline ends. The CDR3 extends over 16 amino acids. For the CDR3, the DNA is TGTGCCAGCAGCTCGATCCCCGGGGACCTGGGCACTGAAGCTTTCTTT. This encodes CASSSIPGDLGTEAFF.

In this sample, this clonotype turned up many times. J is TRBJ2-7 and V is TRBV5-5, with TRBD2 identical over 9 bases. The germline CDR1 and CDR2 sequences are SGHKS and YYEKEE (reference sequence). Trimming at V came to 7 bases and at J to 4 bases, leaving 12 bases not matched to a gene. The CDR3 extends over 15 amino acids. The CDR3 protein is CASERTSAEKYEQYF. CDR3 bases: TGTGCCAGCGAAAGGACTAGCGCCGAAAAATACGAGCAGTACTTC.

This clonotype was picked up a small number of times. The chain is built from TRBV7-9 and TRBJ2-1, with D uncertain. Germline V gene sequence: CDR1 SEHNR, CDR2 FQNEAQ (reference sequence). This CDR3 spans 14 amino acids. V was clipped by 5 bases and J by 7 bases, with 15 bases between them. The CDR3 DNA reads as TGTGCCAGCAGCGCCGGGCCCTTGGAAAATGAGCAGTTCTTC. Amino acids: CASSAGPLENEQFF.

The rearrangement joins TRBV4-2 to TRBJ2-2; no reliable D call. Germline V lookup: CDR1 LGHNA, CDR2 YNFKEQ. Deletions cut 0 bases from V and 4 bases from J, with 6 bases between. This CDR3 spans 14 amino acids. CDR3 region: CASSQDYGTGELFF. In nucleotides, the CDR3 is TGTGCCAGCAGCCAAGATTACGGCACCGGGGAGCTGTTTTTT.

This clonotype was picked up many times. The chain joins TRBV11-2 to TRBJ2-3; D unresolved. The germline V gene has CDR1 SGHAT and CDR2 FQNNGV. The CDR3 is made up of 11 amino acids. The germline V and J ends were trimmed by 1 base and 14 bases, with 10 bases remaining between them. For the CDR3, the DNA is TGTGCCAGCAGCTTAGGTAGAAGGTTGTATTTT. Translated, it gives CASSLGRRLYF.

This clonotype appeared many times. In DNA, the CDR3 is TGTGCCAGCAGCTTAACATCAGCCTACGAGCAGTACTTC. Its protein product is CASSLTSAYEQYF. The chain is built from TRBV7-9 and TRBJ2-7, with no clear D. Germline assignment: CDR1 SEHNR and CDR2 FQNEAQ (reference sequence). The V end was cut by 2 bases, the J end by 2 bases, with 7 bases between. CDR3 size: 13 residues.

This clonotype was seen many times. This chain links TRBV7-3 with TRBJ2-7; 13 bases map to TRBD2. The length of the CDR3 is 16 residues. Germline V gene data show CDR1 as SGHTA and CDR2 as FQGTGA. V was pared by 1 base and J by 2 bases, with 2 bases of the junction left unmatched. The CDR3 coding sequence is TGTGCCAGCAGCTTAAGGGGACTAGCGGGGCCCTACGAGCAGTACGTC. This codes for CASSLRGLAGPYEQYV.

This clonotype was picked up many times. The chain combines TRBV6-4 with TRBJ2-3, with 7 bases matching TRBD1. Germline-derived CDR1 and CDR2 are MRHNA and SNTAGT. J lost 3 bases, V lost 0 bases, and 3 bases had no gene match. This CDR3 has 15 amino acids. CDR3 nucleotides: TGTGCCAGCAGTGACTCACAGGGGTCAACAGATACGCAGTATTTT. It specifies CASSDSQGSTDTQYF.

This clonotype was seen more than once but under ten times. The V gene is TRBV7-6, the J gene TRBJ1-2; D remains ambiguous. The V end was cut by 7 bases, the J end by 1 base, with 13 bases between. The CDR3 consists of 14 residues. CDR1 is SGHVS, CDR2 FNYEAQ, per germline. Written as DNA, the CDR3 is TGTGCCAGCACCTCCCCGGGTGATAACTATGGCTACACCTTC. It encodes CASTSPGDNYGYTF.

This clonotype was counted a few times. The V gene is TRBV28, the J gene TRBJ2-7, with TRBD1 as a possible D gene (6 bases). The V gene's germline CDR1 is MDHEN and CDR2 SYDVKM. This CDR3 spans 13 amino acids. The V and J ends lost 6 bases and 5 bases respectively, with 14 bases between them. CDR3 in DNA: TGTGCCAGCAGAGATCAAACAGGGAACGAGCAGTACGTC. This encodes CASRDQTGNEQYV.

The chain uses TRBV23-1 and TRBJ2-7; 8 bases agree with TRBD1. TRBV23-1 is reported as an ORF; its role is uncertain. V gave up 4 bases and J gave up 3 bases; unmatched junction bases: 8. CDR3 size: 15 residues. CDR3: CASSRRGQAIYEQYF. For the CDR3, the DNA is TGCGCCAGCAGTCGCAGGGGGCAGGCCATCTACGAGCAGTACTTC.

This clonotype was detected a few times. The CDR3 DNA reads as TGCAGTGCTAGAGTCGAGCGGGGGGGCAATGAGCAGTTCTTC. Amino acid sequence: CSARVERGGNEQFF. The rearrangement uses TRBV20-1 and TRBJ2-1; TRBD2 aligns across 10 bases. V lost 1 base and J lost 6; bases outside the gene matches: 3. CDR1 is DFQATT and CDR2 is SNEGSKA in the germline V gene (reference sequence). The CDR3 sequence is 14 residues long.

This sequence joins TRBV7-2 and TRBJ2-1; 9 nucleotides agree with TRBD1. V gave up 1 base and J gave up 10 bases; unmatched junction bases: 8. The germline CDR1 and CDR2 sequences are SGHTA and FQGNSA. CDR3 length: 15 amino acids. This CDR3 is CASSLVGTGLREQFF. The CDR3 coding sequence is TGTGCCAGCAGCTTAGTCGGGACAGGGTTACGGGAGCAGTTCTTC.

This clonotype showed up many times. A read error may produce the germline difference seen at one junction end. This chain connects TRBV7-7 to TRBJ2-5, with 7 bases lining up with TRBD1. This CDR3 is built from 13 residues. Germline CDR1 reads SSHAT; CDR2 reads FNYEAQ (reference sequence). The CDR3 DNA follows: TGTGCTAGCAGCCGGGACAGAAAAGAGACCCAGTACTTC. Encoded protein: CASSRDRKETQYF.